Listed below are T cell receptor beta chains from one sample, sequenced in a study of PD-1 blockade in classical Hodgkin lymphoma. The data were produced by immunoSEQ multiplex PCR, yet TCRdb's version contains in-frame clones alone and is incomplete. The sample lists several thousand clones; roughly 84% were seen once. Source: peripheral blood mononuclear cells (PBMCs), taken before the second cycle of nivolumab. The receptors derive from a human donor with classical Hodgkin lymphoma. Each CDR3 is given with its conserved first and last residue. A D gene is named only where the DNA matches it firmly. Only part of the rows carry a size: once, few, many, or a class if the clone is expanded.

D	V	J	size	CDR3	DNA
.	TRBV5-1	TRBJ1-1	few	CASSPHRVRVNTEAFF	TGCGCCAGCAGCCCGCACAGGGTGCGGGTGAACACTGAAGCTTTCTTT
TRBD1	TRBV5-1	TRBJ2-1	once	CASSLPTGGPNEQFF	TGCGCCAGCAGCTTGCCGACAGGGGGTCCCAATGAGCAGTTCTTC
.	TRBV29-1	TRBJ1-2	.	CSVEEDLTF	TGCAGCGTTGAAGAGGATCTCACCTTC
.	TRBV5-1	TRBJ1-2	.	CASSLEQGSYTF	TGCGCCAGCAGCTTGGAACAGGGAAGCTACACCTTC
.	TRBV6-5	TRBJ2-3	.	CASSYSRDSTDTQYF	TGTGCCAGCAGTTACTCTCGGGACAGCACAGATACGCAGTATTTT
.	TRBV19	TRBJ2-5	.	CASNEAARAEETQYF	TGTGCCAGTAATGAGGCGGCCCGGGCAGAAGAGACCCAGTACTTC
.	TRBV15	TRBJ2-3	.	CATGTTHTDTQYF	TGTGCCACGGGTACCACCCACACGGATACGCAGTATTTT
.	TRBV27	TRBJ2-5	.	CASSFGSGRETQYF	TGTGCCAGCAGTTTTGGCAGCGGCAGGGAGACCCAGTACTTC
TRBD1	TRBV6-6	TRBJ1-2	few	CASSFSGTGEYGYTF	TGTGCCAGCAGTTTCTCCGGGACAGGGGAATACGGCTACACCTTC
.	TRBV7-9	TRBJ1-1	.	CASSSGRVNTEAFF	TGTGCCAGCAGCTCAGGGAGGGTCAACACTGAAGCTTTCTTT
.	TRBV7-9	TRBJ1-1	.	CASSLPRANTEAFF	TGTGCCAGCAGCTTACCCAGGGCGAACACTGAAGCTTTCTTT
TRBD1	TRBV7-7	TRBJ2-1	.	CASSADRRHYNEQFF	TGTGCTAGCAGCGCGGACAGGCGACACTACAATGAGCAGTTCTTC
TRBD2	TRBV5-1	TRBJ2-3	few	CASSSPGGRGDTQYF	TGCGCCAGCAGCTCCCCGGGAGGAAGGGGAGATACGCAGTATTTT
.	TRBV7-2	TRBJ2-5	.	CASSPQTLLGKTQYF	TGTGCCAGCAGCCCCCAGACACTCCTAGGGAAGACCCAGTACTTC
.	TRBV6-5	TRBJ2-1	.	CASRLRGGDYNEQFF	TGTGCCAGCAGGCTCCGGGGTGGAGATTACAATGAGCAGTTCTTC